This T cell receptor beta chain was identified during a study of CD8 T cells in ankylosing spondylitis. Regarding the study as a whole: In ankylosing spondylitis blood, a motif of 7 to 9 highly homologous TCR beta variants appeared characteristic.

Germline CDR1 reads SGDLS; CDR2 reads YYNGEE. V was trimmed by 0 bases and J by 2 bases, leaving 9 bases between them. The CDR3 is made up of 14 amino acids. This clonotype was detected a few times. Its antigen is unidentified. Each CDR3 protein gets one entry after TCRdb re-called the 5' RACE reads with MiXCR. The sample shows a few hundred thousand distinct CDR3 sequences, 20% to 25% of them seen only once. The sequenced material came from blood, either unsorted or a sorted T cell fraction (not recorded which). The rearrangement uses TRBV9 and TRBJ2-7; tentatively, D is TRBD1 (5 bases). This TCR was recovered from a male donor with ankylosing spondylitis or in good health (not recorded which). Written as DNA, the CDR3 is TGTGCCAGCAGCGTAGACGAACAGGCCTACGAGCAGTACTTC. Protein sequence: CASSVDEQAYEQYF.